Listed here is a single TCR beta chain. Its antigen remains unknown. This entry belongs to a study of cytomegalovirus exposure and HLA in healthy donors. General study results and limits: At a 0.05 false discovery rate, a later analysis found 16,951 TCR beta sequences to be associated with HLA alleles.

V was cut by 2 bases and J by 3 bases, with 19 bases left in between. Looked up from germline, CDR1 is GTSNPN and CDR2 is SVGIG (reference sequence). The CDR3 has 17 residues. The PCR contained 60 Vbeta and 13 Jbeta primers. Method: immunoSEQ multiplex PCR; TCRdb's copy keeps in-frame clones and lacks some. The repertoire holds under 250,000 clones, about 77% seen once, with 0.4% to 0.6% in the top ten. Material: PBMCs. This sequence joins TRBV30 and TRBJ2-2; the D gene is possibly TRBD2 (5 bases). The receptor was isolated from a boy aged 5-17 years in good health and CMV-seronegative. CDR3 sequence: CAWSSLAPGGYTGELFF. DNA for the CDR3: TGTGCCTGGAGTTCTTTGGCTCCTGGAGGTTACACCGGGGAGCTGTTTTTT.